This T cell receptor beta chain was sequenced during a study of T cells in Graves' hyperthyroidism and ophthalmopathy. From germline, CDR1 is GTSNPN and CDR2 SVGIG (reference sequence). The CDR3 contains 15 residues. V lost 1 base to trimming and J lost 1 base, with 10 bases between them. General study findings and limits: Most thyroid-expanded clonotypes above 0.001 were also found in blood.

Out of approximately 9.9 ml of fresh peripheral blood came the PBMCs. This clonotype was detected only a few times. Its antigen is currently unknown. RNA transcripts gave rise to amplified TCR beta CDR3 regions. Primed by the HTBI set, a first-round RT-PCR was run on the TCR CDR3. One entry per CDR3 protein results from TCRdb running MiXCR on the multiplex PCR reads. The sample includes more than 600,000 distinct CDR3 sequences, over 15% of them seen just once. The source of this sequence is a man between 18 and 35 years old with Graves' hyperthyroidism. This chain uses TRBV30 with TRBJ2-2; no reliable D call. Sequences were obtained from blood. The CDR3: CAWSGGLGNTGELFF. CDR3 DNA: TGTGCCTGGAGTGGTGGTCTCGGGAACACCGGGGAGCTGTTTTTT.